Described below is a single T cell receptor beta chain sequence and its context. The target of this receptor is not known. No much larger clone is present one base from it, and per-base qualities are unavailable. The sample originates from a study of T cells after yellow fever vaccination (dated by TCRdb to about 2019). In terms of the full investigation: Libraries from fractions with low cell numbers were prepared with the SMART-Seq v4 Ultra Low Input RNA kit. Two healthy male donors, one aged 18 to 30 and one aged 30 to 40 years, were included in the cohort. Bulk PBMC replicates and cell subsets were isolated from blood drawn at multiple timepoints before and after both primary and secondary immunization. Bulk TCR alpha and beta repertoires were sequenced longitudinally to track T-cell clones before and after primary and booster YFV17D yellow fever vaccination. The paper's findings and limits, for the study overall: Because the study included only two donors, the extent to which the findings can be generalized is limited. Computational filtering was required because FACS-sorted repertoires could contain abundant contaminating clonotypes from the bulk population. Compared with the primary T-cell response, the secondary T-cell response was weaker but faster, peaking on day 5 rather than day 15. A small share of clonotypes occurred in both CD4 and CD8 compartments, likely arising from convergent recombination. Most clones expanded after primary vaccination (almost 98% of CD4 and approximately 90% of CD8) were re-detected after the booster, suggesting that broad memory maintenance occurred.

TCR cDNA was made using 5'RACE template switching, a step that added a universal primer site and unique molecular identifiers. Priming for cDNA synthesis came from both the TCR alpha and TCR beta constant segments. Two PCR steps were used to amplify libraries, with sample barcodes and sequencing adapters being added in the second step. Sequencing of libraries was done on Illumina HiSeq 2500 (2x100 bp) or NovaSeq (2x150 bp). The paper's data handling went like this. MIGEC handled demultiplexing of reads and collapsing into UMI consensus sequences, while MiXCR performed V(D)J alignment. Vaccine-responding clonotypes were identified with edgeR using replicate PBMC samples, with FDR below 0.01 and a log2 fold change above 5 up to day 15 being required. Each bulk clonotype received a CD4 or CD8 identity based on whether the sequenced CD4 or CD8 repertoire contained that clonotype at higher abundance. In-frame beta chains were kept once TCRdb had trimmed the public reads at Q25 with fastp and called clones with MiXCR. Rows with a matching CDR3 protein are joined into one entry that keeps the most common DNA and genes. These V and J calls derive from TCRdb rather than the authors' analysis. For this sample there are 610,000 or so distinct CDR3 sequences; around 12% appear just once. More than 12% of the sample goes to the ten largest clones.

From its cysteine to its phenylalanine, the CDR3 spans 17 amino acids. Here the CDR3 DNA is all that survives: 51 bases in frame from base 1. The V end gives up 4 bases and the J end 1 base, leaving 11 bases in the junction not matched to a gene. What this sample's treatment or condition label stands for: live attenuated yellow fever vaccine strain. At every blood-draw timepoint, two biological replicates of bulk PBMCs were collected. A standard Ficoll-Paque protocol was used to isolate PBMCs from peripheral blood. TriZol was used to extract RNA from bulk PBMCs, CD4 and CD8 fractions, and dextramer-positive and dextramer-negative fractions.

This sequence uses TRBV12-3 or TRBV12-4 and TRBJ2-7, and 9 junction bases match TRBD2. This sample comprised PBMCs, obtained on the day of the yellow fever booster vaccination. The TCR comes from a man under 40 who received the YFV17D yellow fever vaccine. The base sequence is TGTGCCAGCAGTTGGGGCGGGGGGGGAGATTGGTCCTACGAGCAGTACTTC. It translates to CASSWGGGGDWSYEQYF.